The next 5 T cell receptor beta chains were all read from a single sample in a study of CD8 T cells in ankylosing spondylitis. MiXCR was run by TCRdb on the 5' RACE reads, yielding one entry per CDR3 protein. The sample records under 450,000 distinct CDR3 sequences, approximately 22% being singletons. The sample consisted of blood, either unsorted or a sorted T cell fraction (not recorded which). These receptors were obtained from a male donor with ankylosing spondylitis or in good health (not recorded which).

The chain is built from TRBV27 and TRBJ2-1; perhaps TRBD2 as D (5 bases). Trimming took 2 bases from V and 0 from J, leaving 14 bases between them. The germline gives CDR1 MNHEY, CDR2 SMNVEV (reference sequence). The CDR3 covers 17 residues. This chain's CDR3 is CASSLKGAVSSYNEQFF. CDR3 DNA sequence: TGTGCCAGCAGTTTAAAGGGAGCGGTCAGCTCCTACAATGAGCAGTTCTTC.

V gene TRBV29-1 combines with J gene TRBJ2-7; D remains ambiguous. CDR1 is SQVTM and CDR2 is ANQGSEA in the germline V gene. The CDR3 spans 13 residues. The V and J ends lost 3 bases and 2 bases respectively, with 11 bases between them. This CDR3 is CSVDSVDTYEQYF. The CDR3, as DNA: TGCAGCGTTGATTCGGTCGACACCTACGAGCAGTACTTC.

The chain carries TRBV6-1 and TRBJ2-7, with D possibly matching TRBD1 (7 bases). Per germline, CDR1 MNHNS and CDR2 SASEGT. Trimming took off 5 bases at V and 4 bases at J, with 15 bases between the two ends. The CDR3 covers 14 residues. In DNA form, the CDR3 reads TGTGCCAGCAGTCAGGGGGGAATTCAGTACGAGCAGTACTTC. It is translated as CASSQGGIQYEQYF.

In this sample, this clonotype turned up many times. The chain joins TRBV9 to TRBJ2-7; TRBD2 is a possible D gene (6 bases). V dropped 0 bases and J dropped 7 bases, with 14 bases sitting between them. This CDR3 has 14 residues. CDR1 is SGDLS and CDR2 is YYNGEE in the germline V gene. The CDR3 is CASSVGPGTSEQYF. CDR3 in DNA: TGTGCCAGCAGCGTAGGGCCGGGGACTTCGGAGCAGTACTTC.

The CDR3 bases are TGTGCCAGCAGCTCGGTTTTCGACGAGCAGTACTTC. As protein: CASSSVFDEQYF. V is TRBV11-2 and J is TRBJ2-7; D unclear. V was clipped by 4 bases and J by 5 bases, with 9 bases between them. The CDR3 totals 12 residues. Germline loops: CDR1 SGHAT, CDR2 FQNNGV.